The 29 T cell receptor beta chains reported below all come from one sample, sequenced in a study of identical twins. TCRdb analysed the 5' RACE reads with MiXCR anew, one entry per CDR3 protein. This sample has approximately 620,000 distinct CDR3 sequences, with under 9% found just once. The sample was also reused in another study, on yellow fever vaccine responses in identical twins.

Sequencing input: PBMCs. The source of these receptors is a woman in her late teens or twenties in good health.

The chain has TRBV11-2 and TRBJ2-5; TRBD2 agrees at 10 bases. CDR3 length: 17 residues. V was pared by 0 bases and J by 5 bases, with 9 bases of the junction left unmatched. Germline loops: CDR1 SGHAT, CDR2 FQNNGV. The CDR3 DNA sequence: TGTGCCAGCAGCTTAGATGGGCTAGCGGGGGAAGGGGAGACCCAGTACTTC. Protein: CASSLDGLAGEGETQYF.

This clonotype was observed a few times. The rearrangement joins TRBV4-3 to TRBJ2-5; possibly TRBD1 or TRBD2 for D (5 bases each). This CDR3 contains 16 residues. Germline V gives CDR1 LGHNA, CDR2 YSLEER. Trimming cost V 1 base and J 2 bases, with 14 bases left between them. CDR3 sequence: CASSQGTGAHQETQYF. Written as DNA, the CDR3 is TGCGCCAGCAGCCAAGGGACCGGGGCACATCAAGAGACCCAGTACTTC.

The CDR3 here is CASSSDRQSSDTQYF. CDR3 nucleotides: TGTGCCAGCAGCTCCGACCGACAGAGCTCGGATACGCAGTATTTT. The genes are TRBV11-2 and TRBJ2-3; weak D call: TRBD1 (5 bases). This CDR3 spans 15 amino acids. The germline V gene has CDR1 SGHAT and CDR2 FQNNGV. Trimming took off 4 bases at V and 6 bases at J, with 17 bases between the two ends.

Many counts were recorded for this clonotype. The chain employs TRBV6-1 and TRBJ2-2; 11 nucleotides align to TRBD2. This CDR3 spans 17 amino acids. J was trimmed by 1 base and V by 6 bases; bases with no gene match: 7. Germline lookup yields CDR1 MNHNS and CDR2 SASEGT. CDR3 sequence: CASRSLGTSGNTGELFF. The CDR3 DNA follows: TGTGCCAGCAGATCTCTCGGGACTAGCGGGAACACCGGGGAGCTGTTTTTT.

The chain recombines TRBV4-3 with TRBJ2-7; 7 nucleotides line up with TRBD2. The CDR3 is made up of 14 amino acids. The V segment lost 0 bases and the J segment 5 bases; nucleotides outside the gene matches: 4. Germline CDR1 and CDR2: LGHNA and YSLEER. This chain's CDR3 is CASSQEALADEQYF. For the CDR3, the DNA is TGCGCCAGCAGCCAAGAGGCGCTAGCGGACGAGCAGTACTTC.

This clonotype was found many times. The chain carries TRBV7-2 and TRBJ2-7; tentative D call: TRBD1 (5 bases). Germline CDR1 reads SGHTA; CDR2 reads FQGNSA. V lost 5 bases and J lost 2, with 13 bases in between. The CDR3 runs 14 residues. The chain's CDR3 is CASSLRTTTYEQYF. The CDR3 nucleotides are TGTGCCAGCAGCCTGCGGACAACTACCTACGAGCAGTACTTC.

This chain uses TRBV7-6 with TRBJ2-1; 8 bases are a match to TRBD2. Unmatched junction bases numbered 9, after V lost 0 bases and J lost 8 bases. In germline, CDR1 is SGHVS, CDR2 FNYEAQ. The CDR3 covers 16 residues. The CDR3 protein is CASSLATSVHSYEQFF. CDR3 nucleotide sequence: TGTGCCAGCAGCTTAGCGACTAGCGTCCACTCCTATGAGCAGTTCTTC.

This clonotype was picked up a small number of times. The V call is TRBV13, the J call TRBJ2-1; D ambiguous. This CDR3 is 14 amino acids long. The germline V gene encodes CDR1 PRHDT and CDR2 FYEKMQ (reference sequence). V dropped 0 bases and J dropped 9 bases, with 12 bases sitting between them. The CDR3 here is CASSLGYWFGEQFF. CDR3 DNA sequence: TGTGCCAGCAGCTTAGGGTACTGGTTTGGTGAGCAGTTCTTC.

In this sample, this clonotype turned up many times. One end of the junction does not line up with germline, which may come from a read error. The V call is TRBV7-7, the J call TRBJ2-7, with a weak D call TRBD2 (6 bases). In germline, CDR1 is SSHAT, CDR2 FNYEAQ (reference sequence). CDR3 length: 14 residues. CDR3 nucleotides: TGTGCTAGCAGCTCGACTAGAGACTCCTACGAGCAGTACTTC. Residues: CASSSTRDSYEQYF.

V and J are TRBV28 and TRBJ2-5, with 8 bases identical to TRBD2. The V gene end was trimmed by 11 bases and the J gene end by 4 bases; junction bases not matched to a gene: 9. The CDR3 extends over 13 amino acids. Germline CDR1 is MDHEN and CDR2 is SYDVKM. Here the CDR3 reads CASLSGGGETQYF. As DNA, the CDR3 is TGTGCCTCCCTTTCGGGGGGGGGAGAGACCCAGTACTTC. Supplemented by reference TRBV28 and TRBJ2-5, the full variable domain reads DVKVTQSSRYLVKRTGEKVFLECVQDMDHENMFWYRQDPGLGLRLIYFSYDVKMKEKGDIPEGYSVSREKKERFSLILESASTNQTSMYLCASLSGGGETQYFGPGTRLLVL.

This clonotype showed up just a few times. This chain links TRBV6-5 with TRBJ2-1, with 9 bases aligning to TRBD1. The CDR3 consists of 15 residues. Germline V CDR1 and CDR2: MNHEY, SVGAGI. V lost 4 bases, J lost 4 bases, and 5 bases stayed unmatched. The CDR3 nucleotides are TGTGCCAGCAGTTCGGGACAGGGTAGATACAATGAGCAGTTCTTC. This encodes CASSSGQGRYNEQFF.

The chain couples TRBV4-2 to TRBJ2-7; D not resolved. The CDR3 contains 14 residues. Germline-derived CDR1 and CDR2 are LGHNA and YNFKEQ. V dropped 10 bases and J dropped 3 bases, with 19 bases sitting between them. CDR3 coding DNA: TGTGCCATGGGCCCCGGGCTCCTCTGCTACGAGCAGTACTTC. Translating it yields CAMGPGLLCYEQYF.

There are a few counts of this clonotype. V usage is TRBV29-1 and J usage is TRBJ1-1; tentative D call: TRBD1 (6 bases). Germline assignment: CDR1 SQVTM and CDR2 ANQGSEA. V lost 6 bases, J lost 6 bases, and 20 bases lay in between. This CDR3 contains 14 residues. The CDR3 DNA reads TGCAGCGTCGCGCCCATCGGGGGGCCGGCTGAAGCTTTCTTT. Protein sequence: CSVAPIGGPAEAFF.

The chain combines TRBV11-2 with TRBJ2-5; D tentatively reads TRBD1 or TRBD2 (5 bases each). From germline, CDR1 is SGHAT and CDR2 FQNNGV. The CDR3 runs to 15 residues. The germline V and J ends were trimmed by 5 bases and 2 bases, with 15 bases remaining between them. The CDR3 here is CASSANGAIQETQYF. For the CDR3, the DNA is TGTGCCAGCAGCGCAAACGGGGCCATACAAGAGACCCAGTACTTC.

This clonotype was recorded only once. The V gene is TRBV12-3 or TRBV12-4, the J gene TRBJ2-3; 13 bases map to TRBD2. This CDR3 has 18 amino acids. The CDR3 sequence: CTIRPGLAGDGSTDTQYF. The CDR3 nucleotides are TGTACCATCAGACCCGGACTAGCGGGAGACGGGTCCACAGATACGCAGTATTTT.

In this sample, this clonotype turned up many times. The gene calls are TRBV4-1 and TRBJ2-2; the D is unclear. Trimming left V 2 bases short and J 6 bases short, with 10 bases between. The CDR3 covers 14 residues. The V gene's germline CDR1 is MGHRA and CDR2 YSYEKL. DNA for the CDR3: TGCGCCAGCAGCCAACCCGAAGCTCCCGGGGAGCTGTTTTTT. As protein: CASSQPEAPGELFF.

The V call is TRBV7-9, the J call TRBJ2-1; 11 nucleotides line up with TRBD1. V lost 5 bases, J lost 7 bases, and 7 bases stayed unmatched. Germline V CDR1 and CDR2: SEHNR, FQNEAQ (reference sequence). CDR3 length: 15 amino acids. CDR3 DNA sequence: TGTGCCAGCAGCCTCTCCGGGACAGGGGGTAATGAGCAGTTCTTC. Residues: CASSLSGTGGNEQFF.

This clonotype appeared a few times. The chain couples TRBV5-6 to TRBJ2-2; D is unclear. Germline assignment: CDR1 SGHDT and CDR2 YYEEEE. The CDR3 runs 15 residues. V lost 0 bases, J lost 4 bases, and 10 bases lay in between. The chain's CDR3 is CASSLVVSGTGELFF. The CDR3 coding sequence is TGTGCCAGCAGCTTGGTAGTCTCAGGCACCGGGGAGCTGTTTTTT. Drawing the rest from reference TRBV5-6 and TRBJ2-2, the complete variable domain is DAGVTQSPTHLIKTRGQQVTLRCSPKSGHDTVSWYQQALGQGPQFIFQYYEEEERQRGNFPDRFSGHQFPNYSSELNVNALLLGDSALYLCASSLVVSGTGELFFGEGSRLTVL.

This clonotype appeared a few times. The chain combines TRBV28 with TRBJ2-2, with TRBD2 matching 9 bases. The CDR3 contains 16 residues. The ends lost 2 bases at V and 7 bases at J; junction bases unmatched: 8. Looked up from germline, CDR1 is MDHEN and CDR2 is SYDVKM. The CDR3: CASSLAGGPVFGELFF. The DNA of the CDR3 is TGTGCCAGCAGTTTAGCGGGGGGGCCGGTCTTCGGGGAGCTGTTTTTT.

Many counts were recorded for this clonotype. V usage is TRBV11-2 and J usage is TRBJ2-1, with 7 bases lining up with TRBD2. J gave up 3 bases and V 0 bases, and 5 bases lay outside the gene matches. The CDR3 contains 16 residues. Germline-derived CDR1 and CDR2 are SGHAT and FQNNGV. CDR3 amino acids: CASSLEREPIYNEQFF. The CDR3 DNA follows: TGTGCCAGCAGCTTAGAGCGGGAGCCAATCTACAATGAGCAGTTCTTC.

The V gene is TRBV7-9, the J gene TRBJ1-1; TRBD1 matches 8 bases. CDR3 size: 15 residues. V shed 5 bases, J shed 5 bases, and the junction held 10 bases outside the gene matches. Per the germline V gene, CDR1 is SEHNR and CDR2 is FQNEAQ (reference sequence). The CDR3 loop reads CASSKPPTGETEAFF. CDR3 nucleotide sequence: TGTGCCAGCAGCAAACCCCCGACAGGGGAGACTGAAGCTTTCTTT.

The chain joins TRBV12-1 to TRBJ2-5; the table's TRBD1 call for D was not verified on the DNA. TRBV12-1 is a pseudogene. This CDR3 region has 14 residues. For the CDR3, the DNA is TGTGCCAGCAGCTTTTATGGGGGGAGAGAGACCCAGTACTTC. Amino acid sequence: CASSFYGGRETQYF.

This clonotype was seen only a few times. J is TRBJ2-5 and V is TRBV6-1, with a possible D match to TRBD2 (7 bases). The germline V and J ends were trimmed by 5 bases and 4 bases, with 17 bases remaining between them. Germline assignment: CDR1 MNHNS and CDR2 SASEGT. This CDR3 comprises 15 residues. The CDR3 sequence is CASSRTRGAGETQYF. The CDR3 coding sequence is TGTGCCAGCAGTCGTACCCGGGGGGCTGGAGAGACCCAGTACTTC.

The sample holds a few counts of this clonotype. The rearrangement uses TRBV4-3 and TRBJ2-2; 9 bases are shared with TRBD1. From germline, CDR1 is LGHNA and CDR2 YSLEER. Germline trimming cut 0 bases from V and 4 bases from J; bases unmatched to any gene: 6. The CDR3 totals 17 residues. CDR3 residues: CASSQDRTGAITGELFF. Here the CDR3 DNA reads TGCGCCAGCAGCCAAGACAGGACAGGGGCTATCACCGGGGAGCTGTTTTTT.

The V gene is TRBV7-9, the J gene TRBJ2-4; D remains ambiguous. V lost 1 base and J 7 bases, leaving 8 bases between the germline ends. The germline CDR1 and CDR2 sequences are SEHNR and FQNEAQ (reference sequence). CDR3 size: 13 residues. The DNA of the CDR3 is TGTGCCAGCAGCTTAGGGCGTCGGAACATTCAGTACTTC. Amino acid sequence: CASSLGRRNIQYF.

A few counts support this clonotype. The V call is TRBV6-9, the J call TRBJ1-1; maybe TRBD1 (6 bases). This CDR3 has 16 residues. Trimming left V 7 bases short and J 3 bases short, with 21 bases between. Germline CDR1 MNHGY, CDR2 SVAAGI. CDR3 sequence (DNA): TGTGCCAGCACCCATGGCGGGGGCAGGCGGCACACTGAAGCTTTCTTT. This sequence encodes CASTHGGGRRHTEAFF.

The chain links TRBV30 to TRBJ2-3; no definite D call. The CDR3 is 13 amino acids. Germline V gives CDR1 GTSNPN, CDR2 SVGIG (reference sequence). V shed 0 bases and J shed 6 bases, with 10 bases lying between them. CDR3 protein: CAWSVPGRDTQYF. The CDR3 DNA reads as TGTGCCTGGAGTGTACCTGGTCGGGATACGCAGTATTTT.

This clonotype was counted many times. The gene calls are TRBV4-1 and TRBJ2-7; TRBD1 aligns across 8 bases. The J segment lost 7 bases and the V segment lost 2 bases, leaving 13 bases of the junction unmatched. CDR1 and CDR2 (germline): MGHRA, YSYEKL. The CDR3 sequence is 16 residues long. The CDR3 spells CASSQPMGQDLGEQYF. In DNA form, the CDR3 reads TGCGCCAGCAGCCAACCCATGGGACAGGACCTTGGAGAGCAGTACTTC.

This clonotype was seen repeatedly, ten times or more. The rearrangement links TRBV12-3 or TRBV12-4 to TRBJ2-3, with unresolved D. CDR3 length: 14 amino acids. The V and J ends lost 0 bases and 3 bases respectively, with 7 bases between them. CDR3 protein: CASSLAFGTDTQYF. The CDR3 DNA reads as TGTGCCAGCAGTTTAGCGTTCGGGACAGATACGCAGTATTTT.